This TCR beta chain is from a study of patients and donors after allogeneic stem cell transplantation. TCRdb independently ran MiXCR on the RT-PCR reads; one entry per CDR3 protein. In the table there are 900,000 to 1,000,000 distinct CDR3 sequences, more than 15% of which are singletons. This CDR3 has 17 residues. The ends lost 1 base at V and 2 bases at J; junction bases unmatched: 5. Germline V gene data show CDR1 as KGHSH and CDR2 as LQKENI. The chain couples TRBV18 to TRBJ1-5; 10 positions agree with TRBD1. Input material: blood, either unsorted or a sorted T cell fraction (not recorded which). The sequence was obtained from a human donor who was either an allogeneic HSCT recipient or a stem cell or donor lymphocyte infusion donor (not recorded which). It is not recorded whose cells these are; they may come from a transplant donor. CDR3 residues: CASSPLSGTGGNQPQHF. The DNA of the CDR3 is TGTGCCAGCTCACCACTCTCCGGGACAGGGGGCAATCAGCCCCAGCATTTT.